The T cell receptor beta chain under discussion was sequenced for a study of beta chain features in type 1 diabetes. Germline V CDR1 and CDR2: MNHEY, SVGAGI. The V segment lost 2 bases and the J segment 3 bases; nucleotides outside the gene matches: 4. CDR3 length: 14 residues. Cells sorted by CD45RO/CCR7/CD25/CD127/CD95/CD27 comprised CD4+ naive, central memory, regulatory and stem cell-like memory cells. Sorted cells reached over 95% purity in every population. This clone was observed a handful of times. Its antigen is unknown. The investigators reverse transcribed all of the isolated RNA, so they sequenced expressed TCRB transcripts. Sequencing used immunoSEQ multiplex PCR; TCRdb keeps in-frame clones, though not all of them. The sample shows some 240,000 clones, roughly a tenth of them seen only once. Points from the study as a whole: At VDJ recombination sites, type 1 diabetes patients had fewer insertions and more deleted nucleotides.

What was sequenced was central memory CD4+ T cells from blood. The chain uses TRBV6-5 and TRBJ2-7, with 7 bases aligning to TRBD1. This clonotype was obtained from a man younger than 35 in good health. CDR3 region: CASSYGQGVYEQYF. The CDR3 region has the DNA TGTGCCAGCAGTTACGGGCAGGGGGTCTACGAGCAGTACTTC.